A selection of T cell receptor beta chains follows, all from one sample in a study of T cell responses to AZD1222 COVID-19 vaccine. The method was immunoSEQ multiplex PCR; TCRdb's version includes in-frame clones alone and lacks a portion of them. The sample lists about 84,000 clones, roughly 88% occurring once. The input for sequencing was peripheral blood, taken 28 days after the second AZD1222 dose. The receptors derive from an adult who received the AZD1222 COVID-19 vaccine. CDR3s include the opening cysteine and the closing phenylalanine or tryptophan. The D gene is left open where the match is weak. Expanded clones are given a class, and other clones once, few, many or no size at all.

cdr3_aa,cdr3_nt,d_call,clone_size,v_call,j_call,cdr3_length
CASSSDGLNYGYTF,TGTGCCAGCTCATCGGACGGGCTTAACTATGGCTACACCTTC,NA,NA,TRBV18,TRBJ1-2,14
CAISEWADIPGNTEAFF,TGTGCCATCAGTGAGTGGGCCGATATTCCCGGGAACACTGAAGCTTTCTTT,NA,NA,TRBV10-3,TRBJ1-1,17
CASSPRDRGIQGYTF,TGTGCCAGCAGTCCCCGGGACAGGGGCATTCAGGGCTACACCTTC,TRBD1,NA,TRBV6-5,TRBJ1-2,15
CASRSQGGYGYTF,TGTGCCAGCAGGTCTCAGGGGGGTTATGGCTACACCTTC,TRBD1,NA,TRBV6-5,TRBJ1-2,13
CASSVDGMGGRETQYF,TGTGCCAGCAGCGTAGATGGGATGGGGGGTAGGGAGACCCAGTACTTC,NA,NA,TRBV9,TRBJ2-5,16
CASSIWSASNQPQHF,TGTGCCAGTAGTATATGGAGTGCTAGCAATCAGCCCCAGCATTTT,NA,NA,TRBV19,TRBJ1-5,15
CASSSGSEKLFF,TGTGCCAGCAGTTCGGGGAGTGAAAAACTGTTTTTT,NA,NA,TRBV28,TRBJ1-4,12
CASSPGQGNTEAFF,TGCGCCAGCAGCCCGGGACAGGGGAACACTGAAGCTTTCTTT,TRBD1,once,TRBV5-1,TRBJ1-1,14
CASSIGDREIYGYTF,TGTGCCAGTAGTATTGGTGACAGGGAGATCTATGGCTACACCTTC,TRBD1,NA,TRBV19,TRBJ1-2,15
CASSQSSGQTGEKLFF,TGCGCCAGCAGCCAATCGAGTGGACAGACGGGAGAAAAACTGTTTTTT,NA,NA,TRBV4-1,TRBJ1-4,16
CASRVSGATPNEQFF,TGTGCCAGCAGAGTCTCAGGGGCTACCCCCAATGAGCAGTTCTTC,NA,NA,TRBV7-9,TRBJ2-1,15
CASSRGGQHTEAFF,TGTGCCAGCAGCCGGGGTGGACAACACACTGAAGCTTTCTTT,NA,NA,TRBV6-5,TRBJ1-1,14
CASSLLPGTGSQPQHF,TGTGCCAGCAGCTTACTACCCGGGACAGGGAGTCAGCCCCAGCATTTT,TRBD1,NA,TRBV7-2,TRBJ1-5,16
CASSLAVTGELFF,TGTGCCAGCAGCCTAGCGGTCACCGGGGAGCTGTTTTTT,TRBD2,NA,TRBV11-3,TRBJ2-2,13
CAWSVRGTEAFF,TGTGCCTGGAGTGTAAGAGGCACTGAAGCTTTCTTT,NA,NA,TRBV30,TRBJ1-1,12
CASSQQGVNSPLHF,TGTGCCAGCAGCCAACAGGGAGTAAATTCACCCCTCCACTTT,NA,NA,TRBV6-6,TRBJ1-6,14
CASSFVGPGTDTQYF,TGTGCCAGCAGTTTTGTGGGACCCGGCACAGATACGCAGTATTTT,NA,NA,TRBV27,TRBJ2-3,15
CASSEYARGSPLHF,TGTGCCAGCAGCGAGTACGCCAGGGGATCACCCCTCCACTTT,NA,NA,TRBV9,TRBJ1-6,14
CASSPDRDVETQYF,TGTGCCAGCAGCCCCGACAGGGACGTTGAGACCCAGTACTTC,TRBD1,NA,TRBV5-6,TRBJ2-5,14